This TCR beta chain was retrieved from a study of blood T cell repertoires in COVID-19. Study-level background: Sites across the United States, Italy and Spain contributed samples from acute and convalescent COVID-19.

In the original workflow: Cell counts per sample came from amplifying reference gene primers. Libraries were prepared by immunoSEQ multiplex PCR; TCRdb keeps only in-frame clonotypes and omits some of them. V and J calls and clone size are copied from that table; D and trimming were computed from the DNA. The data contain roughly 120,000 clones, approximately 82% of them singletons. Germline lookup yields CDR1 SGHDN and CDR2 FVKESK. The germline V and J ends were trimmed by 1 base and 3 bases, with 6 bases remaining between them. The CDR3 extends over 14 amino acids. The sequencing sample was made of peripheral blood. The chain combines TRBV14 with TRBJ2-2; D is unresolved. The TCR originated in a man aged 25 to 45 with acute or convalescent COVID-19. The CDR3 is CASSQAVYTGELFF. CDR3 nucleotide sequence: TGTGCCAGCAGCCAAGCGGTCTACACCGGGGAGCTGTTTTTT.